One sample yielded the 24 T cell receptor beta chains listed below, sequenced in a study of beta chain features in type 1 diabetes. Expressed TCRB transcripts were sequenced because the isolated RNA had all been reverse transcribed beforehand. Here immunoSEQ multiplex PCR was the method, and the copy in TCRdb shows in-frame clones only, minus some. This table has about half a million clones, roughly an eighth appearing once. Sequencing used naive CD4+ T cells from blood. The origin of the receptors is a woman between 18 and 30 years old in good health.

Here the CDR3 reads CASSQVTGVQFF. The CDR3, as DNA: TGCGCCAGCAGCCAAGTGACAGGGGTGCAGTTCTTC. The gene calls are TRBV4-1 and TRBJ2-1; 8 bases match TRBD1. V was clipped by 1 base and J by 12 bases; unmatched bases: 2. The CDR3 totals 12 residues. Germline V CDR1 and CDR2: MGHRA, YSYEKL.

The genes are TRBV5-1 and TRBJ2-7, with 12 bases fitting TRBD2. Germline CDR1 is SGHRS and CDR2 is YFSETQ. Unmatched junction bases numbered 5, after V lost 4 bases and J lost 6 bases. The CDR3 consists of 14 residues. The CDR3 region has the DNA TGCGCCAGCAGCCTGACTAGCGGGAGCTCCGAGCAGTACTTC. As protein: CASSLTSGSSEQYF.

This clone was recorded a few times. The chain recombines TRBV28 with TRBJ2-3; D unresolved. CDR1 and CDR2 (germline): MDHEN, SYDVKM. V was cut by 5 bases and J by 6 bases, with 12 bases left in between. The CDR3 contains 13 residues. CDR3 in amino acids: CASSLQSRDTQYF. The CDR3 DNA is TGTGCCAGCAGTCTTCAAAGCAGGGATACGCAGTATTTT.

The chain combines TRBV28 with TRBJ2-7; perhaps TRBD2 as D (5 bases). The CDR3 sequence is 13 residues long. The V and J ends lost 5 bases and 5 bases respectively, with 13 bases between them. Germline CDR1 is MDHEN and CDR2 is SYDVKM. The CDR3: CASSMRGLNEQYV. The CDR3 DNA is TGTGCCAGCAGTATGAGAGGGTTGAACGAGCAGTACGTC.

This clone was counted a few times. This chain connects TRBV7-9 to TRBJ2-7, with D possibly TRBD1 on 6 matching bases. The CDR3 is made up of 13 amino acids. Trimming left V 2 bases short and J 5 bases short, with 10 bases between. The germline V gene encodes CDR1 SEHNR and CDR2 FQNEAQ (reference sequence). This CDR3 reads CASSLTRTDEQYV. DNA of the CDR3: TGTGCCAGCAGCTTAACCCGGACAGACGAGCAGTACGTC.

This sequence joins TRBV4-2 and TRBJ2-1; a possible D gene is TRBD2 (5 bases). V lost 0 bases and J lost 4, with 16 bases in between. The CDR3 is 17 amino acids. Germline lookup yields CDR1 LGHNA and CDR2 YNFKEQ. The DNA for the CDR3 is TGTGCCAGCAGCCAAGATCCCCCCGGACTGAAGTACAATGAGCAGTTCTTC. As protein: CASSQDPPGLKYNEQFF.

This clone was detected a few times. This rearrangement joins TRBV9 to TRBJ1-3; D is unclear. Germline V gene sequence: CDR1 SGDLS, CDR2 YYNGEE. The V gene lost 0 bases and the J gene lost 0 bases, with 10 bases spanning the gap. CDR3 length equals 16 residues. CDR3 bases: TGTGCCAGCAGCGTAGTAGGCGGAATCTCTGGAAACACCATATATTTT. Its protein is CASSVVGGISGNTIYF.

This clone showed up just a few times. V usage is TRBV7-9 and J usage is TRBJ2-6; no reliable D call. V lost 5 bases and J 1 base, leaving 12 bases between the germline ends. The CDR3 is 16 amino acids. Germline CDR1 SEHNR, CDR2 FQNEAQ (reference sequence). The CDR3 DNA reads TGTGCCAGCAGCCTACGACACGGGTCTGGGGCCAACGTCCTGACTTTC. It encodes CASSLRHGSGANVLTF.

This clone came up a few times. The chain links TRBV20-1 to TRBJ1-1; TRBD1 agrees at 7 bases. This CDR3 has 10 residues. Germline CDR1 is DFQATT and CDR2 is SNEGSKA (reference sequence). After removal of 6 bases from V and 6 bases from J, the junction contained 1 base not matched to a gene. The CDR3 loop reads CSATGSEAFF. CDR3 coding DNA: TGCAGTGCGACAGGGTCTGAAGCTTTCTTT.

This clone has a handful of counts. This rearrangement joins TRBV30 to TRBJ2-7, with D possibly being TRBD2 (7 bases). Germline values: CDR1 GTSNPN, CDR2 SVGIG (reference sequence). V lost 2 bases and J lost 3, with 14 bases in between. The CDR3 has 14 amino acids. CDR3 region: CAWSPGGRGYEQYF. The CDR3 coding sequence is TGTGCCTGGAGTCCGGGGGGCCGCGGCTACGAGCAGTACTTC.

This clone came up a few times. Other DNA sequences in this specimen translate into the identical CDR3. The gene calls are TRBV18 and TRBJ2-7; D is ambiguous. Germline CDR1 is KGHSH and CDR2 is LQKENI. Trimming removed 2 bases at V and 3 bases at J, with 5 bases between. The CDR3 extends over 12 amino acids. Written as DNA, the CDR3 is TGTGCCAGCTCACCATTGGGCTACGAGCAGTACTTC. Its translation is CASSPLGYEQYF.

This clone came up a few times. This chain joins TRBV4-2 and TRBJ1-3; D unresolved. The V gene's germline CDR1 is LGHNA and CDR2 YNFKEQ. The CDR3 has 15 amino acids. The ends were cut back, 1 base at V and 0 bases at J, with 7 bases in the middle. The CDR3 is CASSQGQISGNTIYF. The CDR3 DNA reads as TGTGCCAGCAGCCAAGGACAAATCTCTGGAAACACCATATATTTT.

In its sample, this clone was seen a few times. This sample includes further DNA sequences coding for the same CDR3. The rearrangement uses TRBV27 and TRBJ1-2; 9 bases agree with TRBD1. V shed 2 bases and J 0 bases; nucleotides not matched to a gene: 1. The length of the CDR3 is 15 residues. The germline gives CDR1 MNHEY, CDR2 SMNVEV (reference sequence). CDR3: CASSLRTGANYGYTF. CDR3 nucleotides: TGTGCCAGCAGTTTAAGGACAGGGGCTAACTATGGCTACACCTTC.

The CDR3 here is CASRSGGGSYEQYF. The CDR3 DNA sequence: TGTGCCAGCCGAAGCGGGGGCGGCTCCTACGAGCAGTACTTC. V and J are TRBV2 and TRBJ2-7, with TRBD2 matching over 8 bases. Germline CDR1 and CDR2: SNHLY and FYNNEI. The CDR3 consists of 14 residues. V trimming: 8 bases; J trimming: 0 bases; junction bases outside the gene matches: 6. Using reference TRBV2 and TRBJ2-7 for the parts outside the CDR3, the full variable domain is EPEVTQTPSHQVTQMGQEVILRCVPISNHLYFYWYRQILGQKVEFLVSFYNNEISEKSEIFDDQFSVERPDGSNFTLKIRSTKLEDSAMYFCASRSGGGSYEQYFGPGTRLTVT.

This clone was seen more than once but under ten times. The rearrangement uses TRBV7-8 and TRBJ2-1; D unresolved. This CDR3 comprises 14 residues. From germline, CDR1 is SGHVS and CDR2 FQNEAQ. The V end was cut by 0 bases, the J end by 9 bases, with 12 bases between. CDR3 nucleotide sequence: TGTGCCAGCAGCTTAGCGGGTACAGTGGGTGAGCAGTTCTTC. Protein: CASSLAGTVGEQFF. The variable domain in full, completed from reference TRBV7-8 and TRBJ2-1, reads GAGVSQSPRYKVAKRGQDVALRCDPISGHVSLFWYQQALGQGPEFLTYFQNEAQLDKSGLPSDRFFAERPEGSVSTLKIQRTQQEDSAVYLCASSLAGTVGEQFFGPGTRLTVL.

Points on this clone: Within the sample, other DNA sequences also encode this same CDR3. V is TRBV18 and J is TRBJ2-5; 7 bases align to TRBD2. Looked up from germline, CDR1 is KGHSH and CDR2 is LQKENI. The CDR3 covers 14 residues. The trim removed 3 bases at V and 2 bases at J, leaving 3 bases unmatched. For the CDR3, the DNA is TGTGCCAGCTCACCCGCGGGGGTACAAGAGACCCAGTACTTC. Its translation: CASSPAGVQETQYF.

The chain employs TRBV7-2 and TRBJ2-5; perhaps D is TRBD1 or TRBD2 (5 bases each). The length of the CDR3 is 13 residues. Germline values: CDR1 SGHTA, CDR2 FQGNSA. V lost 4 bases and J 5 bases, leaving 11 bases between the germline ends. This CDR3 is CASSSQGRETQYF. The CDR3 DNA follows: TGTGCCAGCAGCTCCCAGGGACGGGAGACCCAGTACTTC.

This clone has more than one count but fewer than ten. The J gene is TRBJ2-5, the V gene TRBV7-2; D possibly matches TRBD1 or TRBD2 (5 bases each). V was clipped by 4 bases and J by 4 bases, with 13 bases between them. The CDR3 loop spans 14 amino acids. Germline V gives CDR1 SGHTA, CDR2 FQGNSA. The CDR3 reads CASSYQTGGETQYF. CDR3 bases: TGTGCCAGCAGCTACCAGACTGGGGGAGAGACCCAGTACTTC. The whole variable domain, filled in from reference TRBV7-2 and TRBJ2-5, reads GAGVSQSPSNKVTEKGKDVELRCDPISGHTALYWYRQSLGQGLEFLIYFQGNSAPDKSGLPSDRFSAERTGGSVSTLTIQRTQQEDSAVYLCASSYQTGGETQYFGPGTRLLVL.

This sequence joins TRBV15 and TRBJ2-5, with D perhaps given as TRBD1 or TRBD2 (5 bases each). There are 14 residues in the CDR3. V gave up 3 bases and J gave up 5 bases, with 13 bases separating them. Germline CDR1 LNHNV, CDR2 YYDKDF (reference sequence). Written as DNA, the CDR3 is TGTGCCACCAGCAGGGGCACCTGGGGGGAGACCCAGTACTTC. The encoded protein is CATSRGTWGETQYF.

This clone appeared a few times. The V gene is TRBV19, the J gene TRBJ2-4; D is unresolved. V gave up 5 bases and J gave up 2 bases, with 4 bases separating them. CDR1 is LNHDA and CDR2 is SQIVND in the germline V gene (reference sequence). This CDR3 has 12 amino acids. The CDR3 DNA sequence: TGTGCCAGTAGTTCGTCCAAAAACATTCAGTACTTC. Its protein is CASSSSKNIQYF.

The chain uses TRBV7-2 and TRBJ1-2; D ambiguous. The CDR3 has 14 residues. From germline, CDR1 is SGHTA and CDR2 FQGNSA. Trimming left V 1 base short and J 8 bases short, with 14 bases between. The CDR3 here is CASSLVQWGWGYTF. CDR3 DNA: TGTGCCAGCAGCTTAGTACAATGGGGTTGGGGCTACACCTTC.

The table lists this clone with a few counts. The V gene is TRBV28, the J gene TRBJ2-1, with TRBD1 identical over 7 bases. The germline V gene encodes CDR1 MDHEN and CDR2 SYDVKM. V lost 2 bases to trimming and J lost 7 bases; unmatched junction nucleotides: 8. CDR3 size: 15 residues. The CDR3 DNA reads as TGTGCCAGCAGTTTACTGGACAGGCCGAATAATGAGCAGTTCTTC. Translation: CASSLLDRPNNEQFF. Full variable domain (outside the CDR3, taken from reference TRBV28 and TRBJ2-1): DVKVTQSSRYLVKRTGEKVFLECVQDMDHENMFWYRQDPGLGLRLIYFSYDVKMKEKGDIPEGYSVSREKKERFSLILESASTNQTSMYLCASSLLDRPNNEQFFGPGTRLTVL.

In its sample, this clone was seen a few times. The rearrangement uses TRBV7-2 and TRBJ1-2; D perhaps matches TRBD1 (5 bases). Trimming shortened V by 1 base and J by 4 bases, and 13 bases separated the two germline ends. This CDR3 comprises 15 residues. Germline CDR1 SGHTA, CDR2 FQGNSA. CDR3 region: CASSLGGAGSYGYTF. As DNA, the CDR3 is TGTGCCAGCAGCTTAGGGGGAGCAGGGTCCTATGGCTACACCTTC.

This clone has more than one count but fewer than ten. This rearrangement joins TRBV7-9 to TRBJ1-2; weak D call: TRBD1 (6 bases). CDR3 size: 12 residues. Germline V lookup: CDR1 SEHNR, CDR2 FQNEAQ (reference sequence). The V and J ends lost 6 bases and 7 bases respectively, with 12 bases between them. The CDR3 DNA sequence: TGTGCCAGCAGTACAGGGACGGGTGGCTACACCTTC. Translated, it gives CASSTGTGGYTF.